This T cell receptor (beta chain) was observed in a study of blood T cell repertoires in COVID-19. In the study overall: Samples of COVID-19 (acute and convalescent) were obtained from the United States, Italy and Spain. From T cells, B-cell-depleted T cells, or PBMCs came the material, which was cDNA or gDNA.

Germline lookup yields CDR1 GTSNPN and CDR2 SVGIG (reference sequence). V was clipped by 3 bases and J by 8 bases, with 22 bases between them. The CDR3 is 15 amino acids. The protocol was immunoSEQ multiplex PCR, while the TCRdb copy is restricted to in-frame clones and leaves out a portion. The sample holds around 150,000 clones, approximately 82% seen once. V and J are TRBV30 and TRBJ1-2; D is uncertain. This receptor was obtained from a man between 60 and 70 years old who had recovered from COVID-19. The sample taken for sequencing was peripheral blood. CDR3 DNA: TGTGCCTGGAGGGGGATTGGACGGCCGGGAGGGGGCTACACCTTC. Translated, it gives CAWRGIGRPGGGYTF.